This T cell receptor beta chain was recovered during a study of T-cell reconstitution after alpha-beta-depleted transplantation in children. Preparation of the TCRbeta library used unique molecular identifiers. TCRdb used MiXCR to reprocess the PCR reads, holding one entry per CDR3 protein. The repertoire includes some 600,000 distinct CDR3 sequences, around 13% of them detected once, and 2.2% sits in the top ten. The V and J ends lost 6 bases and 0 bases respectively, with 15 bases between them. This CDR3 region has 16 residues. Germline CDR1 DFQATT, CDR2 SNEGSKA (reference sequence). The rearrangement joins TRBV20-1 to TRBJ1-6; maybe TRBD1 (6 bases). Material: PBMCs, mostly from graft donor cells, obtained 360 days after TCRalphabeta/CD19-depleted stem cell transplant. This clonotype originated in a male patient between 5 and 17 years old who had a stem cell transplant for acute myeloid leukemia, so the T cells may come from the graft donor. CDR3 bases: TGCAGTGCCTCGGTAGGACAGAGCTCCTATAATTCACCCCTCCACTTT. Amino acid sequence: CSASVGQSSYNSPLHF.